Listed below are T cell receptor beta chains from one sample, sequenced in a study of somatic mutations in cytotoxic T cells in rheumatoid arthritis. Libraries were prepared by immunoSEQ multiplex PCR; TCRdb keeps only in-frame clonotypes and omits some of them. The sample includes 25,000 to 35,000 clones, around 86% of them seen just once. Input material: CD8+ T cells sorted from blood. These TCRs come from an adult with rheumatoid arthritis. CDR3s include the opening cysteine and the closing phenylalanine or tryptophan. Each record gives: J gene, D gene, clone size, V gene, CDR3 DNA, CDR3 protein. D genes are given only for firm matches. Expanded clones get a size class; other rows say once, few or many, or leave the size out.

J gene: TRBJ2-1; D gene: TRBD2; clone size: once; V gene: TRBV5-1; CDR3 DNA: TGCGCCAGCAGCTTGGGACTAGCGGGAGTCGGGGAGCAGTTCTTC; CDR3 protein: CASSLGLAGVGEQFF
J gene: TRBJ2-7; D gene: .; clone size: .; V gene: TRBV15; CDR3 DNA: TGTGCCACCAGCAGCCGGGACGAAGCATCCTACGAGCAGTACTTC; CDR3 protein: CATSSRDEASYEQYF
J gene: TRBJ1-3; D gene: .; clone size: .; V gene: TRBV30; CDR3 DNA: TGTGCCTGGAGTGTACAGGGCACCATATATTTT; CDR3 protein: CAWSVQGTIYF
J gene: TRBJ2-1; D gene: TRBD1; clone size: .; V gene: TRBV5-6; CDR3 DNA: TGTGCCAGCAGCTTGGCTCCGGGACAGGGAAACTACAATGAGCAGTTCTTC; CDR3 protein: CASSLAPGQGNYNEQFF
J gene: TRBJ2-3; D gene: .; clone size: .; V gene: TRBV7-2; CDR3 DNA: TGTGCCAGCAGCTTAGGTGGGTGGGTGCAGTATTTT; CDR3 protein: CASSLGGWVQYF
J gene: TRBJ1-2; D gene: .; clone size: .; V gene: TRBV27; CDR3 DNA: TGTGCCAGCAGTTCCAACGACAAGCTCTATGGCTACACCTTC; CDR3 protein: CASSSNDKLYGYTF
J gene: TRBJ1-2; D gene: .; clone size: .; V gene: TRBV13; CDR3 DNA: TGTGCCAGCAGGAAGGGGGATCATGGCTACACCTTC; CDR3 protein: CASRKGDHGYTF
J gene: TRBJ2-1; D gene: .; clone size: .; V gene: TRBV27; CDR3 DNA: TGTGCCAGCAGTTTGGGCAGCCACAATGAGCAGTTCTTC; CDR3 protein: CASSLGSHNEQFF
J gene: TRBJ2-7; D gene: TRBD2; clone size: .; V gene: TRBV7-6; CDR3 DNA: TGTGCCAGCAGCTTAACGGGAGGGTCTGTGGGCGAGCAGTACTTC; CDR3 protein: CASSLTGGSVGEQYF
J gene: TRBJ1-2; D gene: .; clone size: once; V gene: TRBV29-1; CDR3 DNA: TGCAGCGTTGAAAGGGAGGGGACGTCTGGCTACACCTTC; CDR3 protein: CSVEREGTSGYTF
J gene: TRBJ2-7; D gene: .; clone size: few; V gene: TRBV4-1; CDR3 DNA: TGCGCCAGCAGCTATCCGGGCCGCAGCTACGAGCAGTACTTC; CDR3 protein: CASSYPGRSYEQYF
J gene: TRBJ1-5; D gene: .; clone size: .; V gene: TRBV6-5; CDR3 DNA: TGTGCCAGCAGGGCTCCATCCAGGGCCCAGCATTTT; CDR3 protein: CASRAPSRAQHF
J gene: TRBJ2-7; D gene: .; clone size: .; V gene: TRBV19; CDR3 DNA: TGTGCCAGTAGTCCAGGGAGCTCCTACGAGCAGTACTTC; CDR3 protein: CASSPGSSYEQYF
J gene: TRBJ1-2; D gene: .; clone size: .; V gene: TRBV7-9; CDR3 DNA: TGTGCCAGCAGCTTAGGCAGCCTGAGGGGAGCTAACTATGGCTACACCTTC; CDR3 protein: CASSLGSLRGANYGYTF
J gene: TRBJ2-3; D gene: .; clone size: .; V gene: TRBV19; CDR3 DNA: TGTGCCAGTAGTATCCTCGGGGGACAGCCTGGGGATACGCAGTATTTT; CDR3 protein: CASSILGGQPGDTQYF
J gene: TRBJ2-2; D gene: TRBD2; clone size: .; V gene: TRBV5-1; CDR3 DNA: TGCGCCAGCAGCTTGGGAGTACTAGCGGGGACGGTCGGGGAGCTGTTTTTT; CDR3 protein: CASSLGVLAGTVGELFF
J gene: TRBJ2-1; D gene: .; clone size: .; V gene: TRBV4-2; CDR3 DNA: TGTGCCAGCAGCCGGGCGGTTCGGAGTGAGGGTTACAATGAGCAGTTCTTC; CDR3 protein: CASSRAVRSEGYNEQFF
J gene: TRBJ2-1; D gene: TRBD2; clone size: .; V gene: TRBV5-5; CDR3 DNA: TGTGCCAGCAGCTACGGGACTAGCGGGAGTGTAGGCAATGAGCAGTTCTTC; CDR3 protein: CASSYGTSGSVGNEQFF
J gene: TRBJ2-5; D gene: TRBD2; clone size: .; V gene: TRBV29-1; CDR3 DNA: TGCAGCGTTGAACCCTTAGCGGGAGGAGAGACCCAGTACTTC; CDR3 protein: CSVEPLAGGETQYF
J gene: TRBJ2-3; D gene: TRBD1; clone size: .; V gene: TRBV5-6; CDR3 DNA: TGTGCCAGCAGCTTCGGACAGGCAGATACGCAGTATTTT; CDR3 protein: CASSFGQADTQYF
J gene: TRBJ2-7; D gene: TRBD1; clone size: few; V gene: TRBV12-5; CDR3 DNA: TGTGCTAGTGGTCCTACGACAGGGGTTTCGTACGAGCAGTACTTC; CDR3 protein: CASGPTTGVSYEQYF
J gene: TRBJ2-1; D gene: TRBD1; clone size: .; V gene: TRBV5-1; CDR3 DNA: TGCGCCAGCAGCCGGGACAGGAACTACAATGAGCAGTTCTTC; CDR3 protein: CASSRDRNYNEQFF
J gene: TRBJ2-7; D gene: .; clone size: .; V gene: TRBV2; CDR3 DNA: TGTGCCAGCCTTAGGGGACACCAGAGCTCCTACGAGCAGTACTTC; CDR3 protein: CASLRGHQSSYEQYF
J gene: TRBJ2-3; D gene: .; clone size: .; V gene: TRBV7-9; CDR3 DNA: TGTGCCAGCAGCTTTGGAGATACGCAGTATTTT; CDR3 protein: CASSFGDTQYF
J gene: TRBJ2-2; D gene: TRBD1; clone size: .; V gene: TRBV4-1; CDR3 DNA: TGCGCCAGCAGCCTCAGACAGGGCGACACCGGGGAGCTGTTTTTT; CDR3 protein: CASSLRQGDTGELFF
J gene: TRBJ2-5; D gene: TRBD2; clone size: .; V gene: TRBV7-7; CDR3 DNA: TGTGCTAGCAGCCCGGGGGGCCAAGAGACCCAGTACTTC; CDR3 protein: CASSPGGQETQYF
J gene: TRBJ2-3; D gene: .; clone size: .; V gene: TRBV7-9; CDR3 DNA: TGTGCCAGCAGCCCCTTTGAAGGGGCTTTGATCGGTACGCAGTATTTT; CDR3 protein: CASSPFEGALIGTQYF
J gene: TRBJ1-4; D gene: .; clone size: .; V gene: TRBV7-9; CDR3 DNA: TGTGCCAGCAGCTCCGGGTGGGAAAAACTGTTTTTT; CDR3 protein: CASSSGWEKLFF
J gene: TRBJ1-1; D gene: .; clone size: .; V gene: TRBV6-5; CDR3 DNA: TGTGCCAGCAGTTACTCGAGACAGACTCAGAACACTGAAGCTTTCTTT; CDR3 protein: CASSYSRQTQNTEAFF
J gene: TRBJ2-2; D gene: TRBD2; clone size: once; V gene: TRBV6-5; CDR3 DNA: TGTGCCAGCAGTTCAGCGGGGGGGAACACCGGGGAGCTGTTTTTT; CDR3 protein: CASSSAGGNTGELFF
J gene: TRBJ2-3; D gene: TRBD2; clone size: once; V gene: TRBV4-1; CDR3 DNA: TGCGCCAGCAGCCAAGATCAGGCTAGCGGGGACCCAGATACGCAGTATTTT; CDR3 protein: CASSQDQASGDPDTQYF
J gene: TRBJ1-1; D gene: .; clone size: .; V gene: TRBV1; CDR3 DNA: TGCACCAGCAGCCAACCCCCAATGAGGGGCGGTGGAACTGAAGCTTTCTTT; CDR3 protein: CTSSQPPMRGGGTEAFF
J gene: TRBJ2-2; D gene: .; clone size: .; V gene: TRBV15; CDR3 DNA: TGTGCCACCAGCATGGCCTACAGGGACACCGGGGAGCTGTTTTTT; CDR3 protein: CATSMAYRDTGELFF
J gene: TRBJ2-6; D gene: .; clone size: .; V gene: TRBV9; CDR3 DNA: TGTGCCAGCAGCATCGATTTCTCTGGGGCCAACGTCCTGACTTTC; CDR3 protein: CASSIDFSGANVLTF
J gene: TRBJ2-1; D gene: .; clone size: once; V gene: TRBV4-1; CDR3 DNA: TGCGCCAGCAGCCAATCCAAGCTCGTTGAGCAGTTCTTC; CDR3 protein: CASSQSKLVEQFF
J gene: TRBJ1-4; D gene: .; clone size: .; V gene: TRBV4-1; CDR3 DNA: TGCGCCAGCAGCCCGTCGTTGATGTCAACTAATGAAAAACTGTTTTTT; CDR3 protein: CASSPSLMSTNEKLFF
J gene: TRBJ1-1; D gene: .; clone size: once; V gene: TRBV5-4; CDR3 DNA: TGTGCCAGCAGCTTGTTTGGGGGGCGTACTGAAGCTTTCTTT; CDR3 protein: CASSLFGGRTEAFF
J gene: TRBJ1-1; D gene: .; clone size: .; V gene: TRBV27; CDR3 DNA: TGTGCCAGCAGTCCGTCCCCAGTAAGCACTGAAGCTTTCTTT; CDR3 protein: CASSPSPVSTEAFF
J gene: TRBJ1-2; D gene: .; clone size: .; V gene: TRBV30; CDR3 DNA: TGTGCCTGGAGGGACGTTTTTAACTATGGCTACACCTTC; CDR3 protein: CAWRDVFNYGYTF
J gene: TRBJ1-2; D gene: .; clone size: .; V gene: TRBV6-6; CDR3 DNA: TGTGCCAGCACGCCTATACGGGAGTCTAACTATGGCTACACCTTC; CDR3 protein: CASTPIRESNYGYTF
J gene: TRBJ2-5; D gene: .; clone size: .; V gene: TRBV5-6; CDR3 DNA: TGTGCCAGCAGCTTGGAAGAGACCCAGTACTTC; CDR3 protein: CASSLEETQYF
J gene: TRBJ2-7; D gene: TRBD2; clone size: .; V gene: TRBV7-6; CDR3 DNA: TGTGCCAGCAGCCTATCGGGGGGGTACTACGAGCAGTACTTC; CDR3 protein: CASSLSGGYYEQYF
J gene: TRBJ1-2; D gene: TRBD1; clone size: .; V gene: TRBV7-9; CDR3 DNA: TGTGCCAGCAGCGCCCCGGACAGGGGATCGGTCGGCTACACCTTC; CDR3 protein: CASSAPDRGSVGYTF
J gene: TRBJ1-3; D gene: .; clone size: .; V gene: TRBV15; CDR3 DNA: TGTGCCACCAGCACAGCCCCGGGGCCCTCTGGAAACACCATATATTTT; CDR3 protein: CATSTAPGPSGNTIYF
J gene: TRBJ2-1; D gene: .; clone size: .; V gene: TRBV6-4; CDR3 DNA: TGTGCCAGCAGTGACGGGCAGGGACACGAGCAGTTCTTC; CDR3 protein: CASSDGQGHEQFF